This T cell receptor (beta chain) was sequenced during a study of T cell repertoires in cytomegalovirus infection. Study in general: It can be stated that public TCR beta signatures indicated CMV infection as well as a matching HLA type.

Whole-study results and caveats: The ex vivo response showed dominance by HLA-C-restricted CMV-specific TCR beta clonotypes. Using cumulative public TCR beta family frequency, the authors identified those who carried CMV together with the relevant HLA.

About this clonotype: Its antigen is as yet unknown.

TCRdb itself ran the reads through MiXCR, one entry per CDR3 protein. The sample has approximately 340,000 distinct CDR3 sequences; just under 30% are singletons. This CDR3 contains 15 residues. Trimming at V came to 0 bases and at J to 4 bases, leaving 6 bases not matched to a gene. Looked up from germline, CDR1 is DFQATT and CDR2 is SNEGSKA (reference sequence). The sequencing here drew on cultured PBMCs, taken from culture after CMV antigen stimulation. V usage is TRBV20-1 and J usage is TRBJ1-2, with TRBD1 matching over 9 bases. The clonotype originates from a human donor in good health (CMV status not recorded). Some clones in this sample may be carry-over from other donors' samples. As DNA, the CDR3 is TGCAGTGCTAGAGATGGGGACAGGGAATCCTATGGCTACACCTTC. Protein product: CSARDGDRESYGYTF.